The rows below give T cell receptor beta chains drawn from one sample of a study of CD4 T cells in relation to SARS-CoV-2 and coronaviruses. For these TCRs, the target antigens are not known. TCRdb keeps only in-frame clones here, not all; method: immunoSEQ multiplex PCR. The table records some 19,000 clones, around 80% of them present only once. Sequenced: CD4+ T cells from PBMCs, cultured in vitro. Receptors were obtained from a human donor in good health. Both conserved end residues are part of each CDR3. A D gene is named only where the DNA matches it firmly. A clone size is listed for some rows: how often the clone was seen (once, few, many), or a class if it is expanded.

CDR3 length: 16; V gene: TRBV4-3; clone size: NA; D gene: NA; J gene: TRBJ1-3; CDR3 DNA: TGCGCCAGCAGCCAAGTCCCAGAGACGGGGGGAAACACCATATATTTT; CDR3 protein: CASSQVPETGGNTIYF
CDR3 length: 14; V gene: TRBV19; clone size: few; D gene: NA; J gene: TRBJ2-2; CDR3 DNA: TGTGCCAGTAGTATCAGGGTGGGCACCGGGGAGCTGTTTTTT; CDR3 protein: CASSIRVGTGELFF
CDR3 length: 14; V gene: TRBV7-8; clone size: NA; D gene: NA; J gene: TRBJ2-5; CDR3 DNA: TGTGCCAGCAGCCCCCGGGACAAACAAGAGACCCAGTACTTC; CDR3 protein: CASSPRDKQETQYF
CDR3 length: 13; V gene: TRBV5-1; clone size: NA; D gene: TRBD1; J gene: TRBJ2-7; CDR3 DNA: TGCGCCAGCACAGGACAGGGGGCTTACGAGCAGTACTTC; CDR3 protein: CASTGQGAYEQYF
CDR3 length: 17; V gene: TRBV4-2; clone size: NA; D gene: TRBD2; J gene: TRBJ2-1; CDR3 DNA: TGTGCCAGCAGCCAAGTCGGGGGGGGGTCTGCTTACAATGAGCAGTTCTTC; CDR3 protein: CASSQVGGGSAYNEQFF
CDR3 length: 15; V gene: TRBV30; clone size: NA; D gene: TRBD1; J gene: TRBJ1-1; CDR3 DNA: TGTGCCTGGAGTACTCACAGAGGGGGACAGTGGGGAGCTTTCTTT; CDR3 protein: CAWSTHRGGQWGAFF
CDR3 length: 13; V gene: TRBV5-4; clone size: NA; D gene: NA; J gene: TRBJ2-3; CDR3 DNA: TGTGCCAGCAGCTTGGAGGGGGCAGATACGCAGTATTTT; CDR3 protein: CASSLEGADTQYF
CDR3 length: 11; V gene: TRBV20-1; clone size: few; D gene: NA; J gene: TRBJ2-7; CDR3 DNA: TGCAGTGCTAGAGGGGACTACGAGCAGTACTTC; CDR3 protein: CSARGDYEQYF
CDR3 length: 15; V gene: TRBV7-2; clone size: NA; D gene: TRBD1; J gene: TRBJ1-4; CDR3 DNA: TGTGCCAGCAGCTTCCAGACAGGGGCGGATGAAAAACTGTTTTTT; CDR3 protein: CASSFQTGADEKLFF
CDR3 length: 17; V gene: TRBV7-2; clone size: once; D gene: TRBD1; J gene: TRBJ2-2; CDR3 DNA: TGTGCCAGCAGCCCCGGGACAGGGGAGGTAAACACCGGGGAGCTGTTTTTT; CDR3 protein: CASSPGTGEVNTGELFF
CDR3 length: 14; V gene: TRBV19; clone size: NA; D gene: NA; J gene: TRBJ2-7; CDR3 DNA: TGTGCCAGTAGTATCGGGATAAACACCTACGAGCAGTACTTC; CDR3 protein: CASSIGINTYEQYF
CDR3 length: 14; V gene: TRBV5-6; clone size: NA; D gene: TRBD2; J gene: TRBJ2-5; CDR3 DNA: TGTGCCAGCAGCTTAACTAGCGGGGTTGAGACCCAGTACTTC; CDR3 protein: CASSLTSGVETQYF
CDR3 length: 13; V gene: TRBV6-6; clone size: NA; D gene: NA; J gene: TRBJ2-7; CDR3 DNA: TGTGCCAGCAGTCCCACCGGGGGCTACGAGCAGTACTTC; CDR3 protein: CASSPTGGYEQYF
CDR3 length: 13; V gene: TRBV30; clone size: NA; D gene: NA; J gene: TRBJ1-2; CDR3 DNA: TGTGCCTGGAGTGTCCCGACAGTAGATGGCTACACCTTC; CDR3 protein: CAWSVPTVDGYTF
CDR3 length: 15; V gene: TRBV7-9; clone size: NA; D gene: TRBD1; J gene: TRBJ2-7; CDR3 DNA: TGTGCCAGCAGCCGGGACAGGGGGCCGCCCGACGAGCAGTACTTC; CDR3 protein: CASSRDRGPPDEQYF
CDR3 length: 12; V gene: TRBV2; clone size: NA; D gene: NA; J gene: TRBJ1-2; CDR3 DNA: TGTGCCAGCACGGGGACCCCCTATGGCTACACCTTC; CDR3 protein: CASTGTPYGYTF
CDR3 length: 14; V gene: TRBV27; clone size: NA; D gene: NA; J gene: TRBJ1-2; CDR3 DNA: TGTGCCAGCACCCTCGCCGGGTCCTCGGAGGGCTACACCTTC; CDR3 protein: CASTLAGSSEGYTF
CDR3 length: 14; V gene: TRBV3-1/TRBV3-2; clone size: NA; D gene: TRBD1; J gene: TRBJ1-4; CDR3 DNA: TGTGCCAGCAGCTCGGGACAGGATAATGAAAAACTGTTTTTT; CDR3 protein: CASSSGQDNEKLFF
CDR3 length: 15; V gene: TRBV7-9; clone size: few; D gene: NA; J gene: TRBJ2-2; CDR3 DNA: TGTGCCAGCAGCCCGTTAGCGATTCAGGGCGGGGAGCTGTTTTTT; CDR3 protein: CASSPLAIQGGELFF
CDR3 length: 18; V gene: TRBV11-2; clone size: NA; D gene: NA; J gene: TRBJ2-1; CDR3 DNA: TGTGCCAGCAGCTTAGATCGGGTAGGGGGAGGCACCTACAATGAGCAGTTCTTC; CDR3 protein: CASSLDRVGGGTYNEQFF
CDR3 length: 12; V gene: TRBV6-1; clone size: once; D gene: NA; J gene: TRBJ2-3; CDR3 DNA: TGTGCCAGCAGTGAAGAGGGGTATACGCAGTATTTT; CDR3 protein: CASSEEGYTQYF
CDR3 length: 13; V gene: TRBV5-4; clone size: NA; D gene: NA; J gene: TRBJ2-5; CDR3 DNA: TGTGCCAGCAGCTTGGACTGGTCGGAGACCCAGTACTTC; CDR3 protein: CASSLDWSETQYF
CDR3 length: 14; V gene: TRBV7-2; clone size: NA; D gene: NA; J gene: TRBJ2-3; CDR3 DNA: TGTGCCAGCAGCCGTCGTTGGGGGGAAGATACGCAGTATTTT; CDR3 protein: CASSRRWGEDTQYF
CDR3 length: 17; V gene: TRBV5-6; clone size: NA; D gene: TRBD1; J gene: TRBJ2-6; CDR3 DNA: TGTGCCAGCGCTACAGGGGGCTTATACTCTGGGGCCAACGTCCTGACTTTC; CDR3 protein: CASATGGLYSGANVLTF
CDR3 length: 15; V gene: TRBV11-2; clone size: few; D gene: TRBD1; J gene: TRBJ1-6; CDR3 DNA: TGTGCCAGCAGCATTAGACAGGGGGCGGGATCACCCCTCCACTTT; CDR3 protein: CASSIRQGAGSPLHF
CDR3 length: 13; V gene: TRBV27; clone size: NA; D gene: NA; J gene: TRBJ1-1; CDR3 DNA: TGTGCCAGCGGGTTCCAGGGGAACACTGAAGCTTTCTTT; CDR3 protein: CASGFQGNTEAFF
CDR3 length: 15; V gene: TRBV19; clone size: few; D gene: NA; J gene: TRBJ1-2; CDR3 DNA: TGTGCCAGTAGTATAGGGATGAAGGGAAGCTATGGCTACACCTTC; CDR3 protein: CASSIGMKGSYGYTF
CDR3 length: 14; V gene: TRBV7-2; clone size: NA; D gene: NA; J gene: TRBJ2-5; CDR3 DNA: TGTGCCAGCAGCTTGTCGACAGGTTTGGAGACCCAGTACTTC; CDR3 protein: CASSLSTGLETQYF
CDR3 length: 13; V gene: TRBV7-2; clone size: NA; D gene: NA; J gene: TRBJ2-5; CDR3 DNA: TGTGCCAGCAGCTCCGGGTCTTGGGAGACCCAGTACTTC; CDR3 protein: CASSSGSWETQYF
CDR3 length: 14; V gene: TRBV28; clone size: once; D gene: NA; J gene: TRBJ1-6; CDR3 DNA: TGTGCCAGCAGTCCTTGGACGGATAATTCACCCCTCCACTTT; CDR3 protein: CASSPWTDNSPLHF
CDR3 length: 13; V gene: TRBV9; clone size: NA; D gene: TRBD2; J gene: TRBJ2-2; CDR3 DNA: TGTGCCGGGCAGACGGGGGGCACCGGGGAGCTGTTTTTT; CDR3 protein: CAGQTGGTGELFF
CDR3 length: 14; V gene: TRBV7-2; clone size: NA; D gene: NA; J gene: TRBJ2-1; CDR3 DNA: TGTGCCAGCAGCCCGACGGGGGCAGGGAATGAGCAGTTCTTC; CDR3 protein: CASSPTGAGNEQFF
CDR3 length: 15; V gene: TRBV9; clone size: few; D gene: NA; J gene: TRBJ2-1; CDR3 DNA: TGTGCCAGCAGCGTAGATCAGGACAGTTACAATGAGCAGTTCTTC; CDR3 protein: CASSVDQDSYNEQFF
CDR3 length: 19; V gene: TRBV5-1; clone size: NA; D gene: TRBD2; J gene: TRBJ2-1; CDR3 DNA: TGCGCCAGCAGCCCCGGGACTAGCGGGGGGGCTGTTGGGTACAATGAGCAGTTCTTC; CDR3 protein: CASSPGTSGGAVGYNEQFF
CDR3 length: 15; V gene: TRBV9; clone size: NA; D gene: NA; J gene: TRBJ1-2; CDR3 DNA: TGTGCCAGCAGCGTCAGGGACCTTCCTAACTATGGCTACACCTTC; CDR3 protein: CASSVRDLPNYGYTF
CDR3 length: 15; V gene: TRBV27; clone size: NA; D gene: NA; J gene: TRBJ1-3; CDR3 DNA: TGTGCCAGCAGCCCCCGGGGAAACTCTGGAAACACCATATATTTT; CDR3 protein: CASSPRGNSGNTIYF
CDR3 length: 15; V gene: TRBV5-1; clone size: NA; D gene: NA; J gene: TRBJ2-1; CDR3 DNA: TGCGCCAGCAGCTTTGGTCAGGTCGGGGTCAATGAGCAGTTCTTC; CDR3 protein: CASSFGQVGVNEQFF
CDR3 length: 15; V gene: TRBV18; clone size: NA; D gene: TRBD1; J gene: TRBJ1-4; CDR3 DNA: TGTGCCAGCTCACGCGCAGGGGGAACTAATGAAAAACTGTTTTTT; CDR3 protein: CASSRAGGTNEKLFF
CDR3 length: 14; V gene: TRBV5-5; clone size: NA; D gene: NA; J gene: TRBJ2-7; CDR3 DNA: TGTGCCAGCAGCAGATCAGGGCGACCCTACGAGCAGTACTTC; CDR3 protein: CASSRSGRPYEQYF
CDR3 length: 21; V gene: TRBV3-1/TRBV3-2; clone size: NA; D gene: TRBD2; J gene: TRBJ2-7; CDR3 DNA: TGTGCCAGCAGCCAAGATCCAACATCGGCCACTGGCCTAGCGGCCTCCCTAGGGCAGTACTTC; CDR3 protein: CASSQDPTSATGLAASLGQYF
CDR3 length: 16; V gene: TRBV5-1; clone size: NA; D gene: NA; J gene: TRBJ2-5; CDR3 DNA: TGCGCCAGCAGCTTGGGGGCCTCAACTGGTCAAGAGACCCAGTACTTC; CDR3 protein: CASSLGASTGQETQYF
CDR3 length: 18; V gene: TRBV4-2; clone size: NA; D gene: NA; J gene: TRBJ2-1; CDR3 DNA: TGTGCCAGCAGCCCAGATACCGGAGGGGGAGTCCGCTACAATGAGCAGTTCTTC; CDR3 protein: CASSPDTGGGVRYNEQFF
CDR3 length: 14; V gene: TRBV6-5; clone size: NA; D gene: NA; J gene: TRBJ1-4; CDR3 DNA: TGTGCCAGCAGTTACTCGGGCGGGAGGGAAAAACTGTTTTTT; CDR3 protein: CASSYSGGREKLFF
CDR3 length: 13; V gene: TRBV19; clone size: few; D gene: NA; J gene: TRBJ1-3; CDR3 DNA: TGTGCCAGTAGTATGAGGGGAGGAAACACCATATATTTT; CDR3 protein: CASSMRGGNTIYF
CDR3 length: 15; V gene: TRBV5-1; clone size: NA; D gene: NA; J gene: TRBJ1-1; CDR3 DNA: TGCGCCAGCAGCTTAACCGGGGCTATAAACACTGAAGCTTTCTTT; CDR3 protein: CASSLTGAINTEAFF
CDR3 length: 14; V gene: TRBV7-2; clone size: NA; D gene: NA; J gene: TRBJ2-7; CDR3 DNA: TGTGCCAGCAGCTTACTCGCAGGCAGCTACGAGCAGTACTTC; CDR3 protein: CASSLLAGSYEQYF
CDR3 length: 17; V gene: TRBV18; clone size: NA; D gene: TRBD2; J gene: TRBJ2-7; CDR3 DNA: TGTGCCAGCTCACCACCGAATCGGCTAGCGGGGGAGGGCGAGCAGTACTTC; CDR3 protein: CASSPPNRLAGEGEQYF
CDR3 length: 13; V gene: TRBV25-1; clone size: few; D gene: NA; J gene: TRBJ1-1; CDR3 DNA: TGTGCCAGCACCTTAGGGTTGGGGACTGAAGCTTTCTTT; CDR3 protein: CASTLGLGTEAFF